This TCR beta chain is from a study of T cells in localized non-small cell lung cancer. This table comes from immunoSEQ multiplex PCR, and its TCRdb copy is limited to in-frame clones, with some not included. The data show 60,000 to 65,000 clones, with about 90% seen just once and approximately 2% held by the top ten. Findings and limits, study-wide: The highest T cell clonality was in uninvolved adjacent lung, above tumor. Longer overall survival associated with higher blood T cell density; shorter survival with higher adjacent-lung clonality. Appearance in adjacent lung was seen for a median approximately 58 of the top 100 tumor clones. It remains possible that heterogeneity exists, since only one tumor region was sequenced.

This clone has a handful of counts. Its cognate antigen is unknown. V lost 5 bases to trimming and J lost 8 bases, with 12 bases between them. Germline V gene lookup returns CDR1 ENHRY and CDR2 SYGVKD. The CDR3 sequence is 12 residues long. The chain uses TRBV10-3 and TRBJ1-2, with D possibly TRBD1 on 5 matching bases. The starting material was peripheral blood, obtained before any cancer treatment. The source of this sequence is a woman aged 35 to 70 with stage I lung adenocarcinoma. CDR3 amino acids: CAISRDVEGYTF. Written as DNA, the CDR3 is TGTGCCATCAGTCGGGACGTCGAGGGCTACACCTTC.